This T cell receptor beta chain was found in a study of T-cell reconstitution after alpha-beta-depleted transplantation in children. CDR1 and CDR2 (germline): MNHEY, SVGAGI. The J segment lost 0 bases and the V segment lost 4 bases, leaving 1 base of the junction unmatched. The CDR3 length is 15 residues. For TCRbeta, the library was prepared with unique molecular identifiers. MiXCR was run by TCRdb on the PCR reads, yielding one entry per CDR3 protein. The sample comprises approximately 510,000 distinct CDR3 sequences, around 17% of which are singletons, and less than 4% rests with the top ten. The chain joins TRBV6-5 to TRBJ1-3; 9 bases align to TRBD1. The receptor's source is a human donor who donated a stem cell graft to a child with acute lymphoblastic leukemia. The starting material was PBMCs from the stem cell graft donor, obtained from the stem cell graft. The CDR3 here is CASSWDRASGNTIYF. CDR3 nucleotide sequence: TGTGCCAGCAGTTGGGACAGGGCCTCTGGAAACACCATATATTTT.